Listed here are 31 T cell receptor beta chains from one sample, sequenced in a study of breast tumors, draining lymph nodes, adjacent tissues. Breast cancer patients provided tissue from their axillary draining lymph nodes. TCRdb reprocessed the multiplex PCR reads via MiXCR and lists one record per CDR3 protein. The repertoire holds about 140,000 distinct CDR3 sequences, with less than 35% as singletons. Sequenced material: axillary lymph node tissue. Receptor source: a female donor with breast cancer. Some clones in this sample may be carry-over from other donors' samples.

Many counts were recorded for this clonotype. DNA of the CDR3: TGTGCCAGCAGCTTCTCAGGGGCAGAGTATGGCTACACCTTC. It translates to CASSFSGAEYGYTF. The V gene is TRBV7-9, the J gene TRBJ1-2, with D tentatively TRBD1 (6 bases). V lost 3 bases and J 5 bases, leaving 13 bases between the germline ends. The CDR3 extends over 14 amino acids. The germline V gene has CDR1 SEHNR and CDR2 FQNEAQ (reference sequence).

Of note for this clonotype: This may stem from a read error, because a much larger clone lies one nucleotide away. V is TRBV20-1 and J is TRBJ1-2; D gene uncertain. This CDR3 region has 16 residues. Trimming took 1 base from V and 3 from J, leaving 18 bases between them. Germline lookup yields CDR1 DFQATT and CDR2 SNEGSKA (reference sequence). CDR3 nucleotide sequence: TGCAGTGCTAGAGCTTCAGGAGGGTTGGCGGACTATGGCTACACCTTC. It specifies CSARASGGLADYGYTF.

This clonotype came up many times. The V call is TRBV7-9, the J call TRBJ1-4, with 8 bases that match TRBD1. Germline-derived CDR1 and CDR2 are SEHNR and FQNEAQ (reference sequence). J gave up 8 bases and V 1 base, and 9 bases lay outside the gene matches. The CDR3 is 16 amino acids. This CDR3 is CASSLVSSTGGEKLFF. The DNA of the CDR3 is TGTGCCAGCAGCTTAGTGTCTAGCACAGGGGGGGAAAAACTGTTTTTT.

In DNA form, the CDR3 reads TGCGCCAGCAGCTTGTGGCCCGGGGAAACAGCTGAAGCTTTCTTT. Protein: CASSLWPGETAEAFF. The rearrangement joins TRBV5-1 to TRBJ1-1; D not resolved. The CDR3 extends over 15 amino acids. The V end lost 1 base, the J end lost 6 bases, and 16 bases lay between the germline ends. From germline, CDR1 is SGHRS and CDR2 YFSETQ.

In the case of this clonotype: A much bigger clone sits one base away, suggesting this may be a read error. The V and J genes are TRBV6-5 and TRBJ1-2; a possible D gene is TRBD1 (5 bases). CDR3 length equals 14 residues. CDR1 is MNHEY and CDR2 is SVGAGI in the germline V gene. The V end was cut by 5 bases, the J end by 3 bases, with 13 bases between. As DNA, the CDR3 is TGTGCCAGCAGTCACCTGGGGGGAGACTATGGCTACACCTTC. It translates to CASSHLGGDYGYTF.

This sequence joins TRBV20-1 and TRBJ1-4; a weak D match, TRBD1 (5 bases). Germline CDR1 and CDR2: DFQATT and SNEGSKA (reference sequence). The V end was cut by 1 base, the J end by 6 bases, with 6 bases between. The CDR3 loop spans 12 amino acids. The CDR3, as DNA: TGCAGTGCTAGAGGAGGGGATGAAAAACTGTTTTTT. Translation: CSARGGDEKLFF.

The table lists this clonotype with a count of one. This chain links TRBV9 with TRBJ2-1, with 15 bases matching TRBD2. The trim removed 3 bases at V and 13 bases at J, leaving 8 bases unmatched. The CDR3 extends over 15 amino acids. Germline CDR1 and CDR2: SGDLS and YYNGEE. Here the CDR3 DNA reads TGTGCCAGCAGCGCCGCGGGGACTAGCGGGGGGCCCCAGTTCTTC. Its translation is CASSAAGTSGGPQFF. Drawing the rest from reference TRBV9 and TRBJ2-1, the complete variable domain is DSGVTQTPKHLITATGQRVTLRCSPRSGDLSVYWYQQSLDQGLQFLIQYYNGEERAKGNILERFSAQQFPDLHSELNLSSLELGDSALYFCASSAAGTSGGPQFFGPGTRLTVL.

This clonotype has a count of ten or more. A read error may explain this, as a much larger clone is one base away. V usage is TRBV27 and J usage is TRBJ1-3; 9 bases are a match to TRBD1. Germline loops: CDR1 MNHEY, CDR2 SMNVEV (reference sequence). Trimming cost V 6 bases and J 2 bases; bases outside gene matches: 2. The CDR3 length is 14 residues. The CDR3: CASSRTGAGNTIYF. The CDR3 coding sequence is TGTGCCAGCAGCCGGACAGGGGCTGGAAACACCATATATTTT.

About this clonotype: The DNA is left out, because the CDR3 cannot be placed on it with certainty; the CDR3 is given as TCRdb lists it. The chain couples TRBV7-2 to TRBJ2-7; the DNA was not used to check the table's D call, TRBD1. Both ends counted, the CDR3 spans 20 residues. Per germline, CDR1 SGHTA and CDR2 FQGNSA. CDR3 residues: CASSFYICSAPEGSSYEQYF.

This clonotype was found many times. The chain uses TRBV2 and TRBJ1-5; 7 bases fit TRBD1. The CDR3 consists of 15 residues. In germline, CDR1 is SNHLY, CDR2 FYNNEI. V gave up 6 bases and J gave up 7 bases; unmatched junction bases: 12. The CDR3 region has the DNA TGTGCCAGCAGAAGGGACAGCAGGTTTGAACAGCCCCAGCATTTT. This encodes CASRRDSRFEQPQHF.

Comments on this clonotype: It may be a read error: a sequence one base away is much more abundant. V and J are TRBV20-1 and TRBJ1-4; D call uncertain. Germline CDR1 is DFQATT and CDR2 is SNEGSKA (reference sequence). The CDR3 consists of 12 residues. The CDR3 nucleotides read TGCGCCGCTGGTGCAACTAATGAAGAACTGTTTTTT. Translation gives CAAGATNEELFF.

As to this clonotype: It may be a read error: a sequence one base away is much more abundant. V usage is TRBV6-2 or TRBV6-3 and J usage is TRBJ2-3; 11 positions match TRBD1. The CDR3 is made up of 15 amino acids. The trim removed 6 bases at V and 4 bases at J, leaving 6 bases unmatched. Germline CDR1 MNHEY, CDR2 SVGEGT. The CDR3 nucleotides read TGTGCCAGCAGCCGGGGACAGGGGGACGCAGATACGCAGTATTTT. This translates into CASSRGQGDADTQYF.

The CDR3 DNA reads as TGTGCCAGCAGTCACTTGGCCAAAACCTCTGGGGCCAACGTCCTGACTTTC. Amino acid sequence: CASSHLAKTSGANVLTF. The chain links TRBV6-2 or TRBV6-3 to TRBJ2-6; D remains ambiguous. CDR1 and CDR2 from the germline V gene are MNHEY and SVGEGT. V was trimmed by 5 bases and J by 0 bases, leaving 14 bases between them. This CDR3 has 17 amino acids.

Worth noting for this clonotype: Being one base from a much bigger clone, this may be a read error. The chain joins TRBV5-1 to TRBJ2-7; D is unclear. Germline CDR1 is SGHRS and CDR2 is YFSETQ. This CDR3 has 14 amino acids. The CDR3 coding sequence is TGCGCCAGCAGCTTGTTTGAACCCCCCTACGAGCGGTACTTC. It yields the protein CASSLFEPPYERYF. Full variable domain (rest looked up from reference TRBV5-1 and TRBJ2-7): KAGVTQTPRYLIKTRGQQVTLSCSPISGHRSVSWYQQTPGQGLQFLFEYFSETQRNKGNFPGRFSGRQFSNSRSEMNVSTLELGDSALYLCASSLFEPPYERYFGPGTRLTVT.

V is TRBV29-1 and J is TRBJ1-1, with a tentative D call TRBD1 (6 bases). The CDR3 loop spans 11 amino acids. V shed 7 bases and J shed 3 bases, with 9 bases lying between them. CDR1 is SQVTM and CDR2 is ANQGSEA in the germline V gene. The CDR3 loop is CSARGDTEAFF. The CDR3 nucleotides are TGCAGCGCGAGGGGGGACACTGAAGCTTTCTTT.

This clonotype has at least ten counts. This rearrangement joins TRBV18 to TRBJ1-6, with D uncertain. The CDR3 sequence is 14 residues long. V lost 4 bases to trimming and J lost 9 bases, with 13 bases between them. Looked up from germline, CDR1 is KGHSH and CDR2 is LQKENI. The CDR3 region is CASSLDPWGSPLHF. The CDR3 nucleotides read TGTGCCAGCTCACTGGACCCGTGGGGTTCACCCCTCCACTTT.

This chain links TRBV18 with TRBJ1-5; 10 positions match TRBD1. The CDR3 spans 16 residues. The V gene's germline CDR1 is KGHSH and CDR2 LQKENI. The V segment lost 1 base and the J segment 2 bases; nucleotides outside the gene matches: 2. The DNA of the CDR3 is TGTGCCAGCTCACCACTCGGGACAGGGGGCAATCAGCCCCAGCATTTT. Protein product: CASSPLGTGGNQPQHF.

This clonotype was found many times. This CDR3 reads CASSPGSRGGRETQYF. The DNA of the CDR3 is TGTGCCAGCAGCCCTGGGAGCCGAGGGGGGCGGGAGACCCAGTACTTC. The V and J genes are TRBV3-1 and TRBJ2-5; D assignment may be TRBD1 or TRBD2 (6 bases each). Trimming took 4 bases from V and 5 from J, leaving 20 bases between them. The CDR3 sequence is 16 residues long. In germline, CDR1 is LGHDT, CDR2 YNNKEL (reference sequence).

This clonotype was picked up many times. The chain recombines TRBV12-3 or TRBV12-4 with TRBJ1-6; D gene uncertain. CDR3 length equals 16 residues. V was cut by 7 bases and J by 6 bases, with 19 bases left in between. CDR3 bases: TGTGCCAGCACAAAATACCCAGGACTGAGTAATTCACCCCTCCACTTT. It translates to CASTKYPGLSNSPLHF.

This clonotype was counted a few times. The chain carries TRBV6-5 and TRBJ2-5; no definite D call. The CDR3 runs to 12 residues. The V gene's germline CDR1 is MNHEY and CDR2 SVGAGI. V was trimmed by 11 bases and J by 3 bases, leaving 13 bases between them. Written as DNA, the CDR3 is TGTGCCGCCTACCCTAAGAAAGAGACCCAGTACTTC. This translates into CAAYPKKETQYF.

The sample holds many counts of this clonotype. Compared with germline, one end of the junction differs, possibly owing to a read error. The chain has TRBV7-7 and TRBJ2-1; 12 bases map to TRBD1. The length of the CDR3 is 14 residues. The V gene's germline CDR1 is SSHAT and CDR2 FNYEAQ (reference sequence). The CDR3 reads CASSKGQGAGEQFF. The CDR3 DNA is TGTGCTAGCAGTAAGGGACAGGGGGCTGGTGAGCAGTTCTTC. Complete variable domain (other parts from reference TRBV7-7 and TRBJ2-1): GAGVSQSPRYKVTKRGQDVTLRCDPISSHATLYWYQQALGQGPEFLTYFNYEAQPDKSGLPSDRFSAERPEGSISTLTIQRTEQRDSAMYRCASSKGQGAGEQFFGPGTRLTVL.

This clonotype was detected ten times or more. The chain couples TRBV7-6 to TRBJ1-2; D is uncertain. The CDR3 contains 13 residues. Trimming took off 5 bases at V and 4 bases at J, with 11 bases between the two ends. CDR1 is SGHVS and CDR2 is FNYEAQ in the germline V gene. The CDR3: CASSLNGPYGYTF. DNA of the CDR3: TGTGCCAGCAGCCTCAATGGTCCCTATGGCTACACCTTC.

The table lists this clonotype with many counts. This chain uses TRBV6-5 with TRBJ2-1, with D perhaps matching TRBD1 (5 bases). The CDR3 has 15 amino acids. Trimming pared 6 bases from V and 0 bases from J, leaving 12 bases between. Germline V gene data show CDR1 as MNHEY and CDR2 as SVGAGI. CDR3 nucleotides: TGTGCCAGCAGCTCCGACAGAAGCTCCTACAATGAGCAGTTCTTC. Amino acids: CASSSDRSSYNEQFF.

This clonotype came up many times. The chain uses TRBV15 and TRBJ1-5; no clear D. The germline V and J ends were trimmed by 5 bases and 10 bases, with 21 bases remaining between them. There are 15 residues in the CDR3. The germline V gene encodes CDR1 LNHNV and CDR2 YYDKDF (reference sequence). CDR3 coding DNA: TGTGCCACCAGCCCTAGAAGAAGTTCTCAGTTCCCCCAGCATTTT. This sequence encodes CATSPRRSSQFPQHF.

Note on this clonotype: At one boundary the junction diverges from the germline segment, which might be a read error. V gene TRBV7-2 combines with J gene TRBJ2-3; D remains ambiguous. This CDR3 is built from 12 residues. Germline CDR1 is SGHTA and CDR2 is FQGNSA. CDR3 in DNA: TGTGCCAGCAGCATTAGAGGAGATACGCGGTATTTT. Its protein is CASSIRGDTRYF.

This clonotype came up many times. The CDR3 here is CASSAGQSYEQYV. The CDR3 nucleotides are TGTGCCAGCAGTGCGGGACAATCCTACGAGCAGTACGTC. V is TRBV6-1 and J is TRBJ2-7; a possible D gene is TRBD1 (6 bases). The CDR3 loop spans 13 amino acids. Trimming left V 4 bases short and J 1 base short, with 8 bases between. CDR1 is MNHNS and CDR2 is SASEGT in the germline V gene.

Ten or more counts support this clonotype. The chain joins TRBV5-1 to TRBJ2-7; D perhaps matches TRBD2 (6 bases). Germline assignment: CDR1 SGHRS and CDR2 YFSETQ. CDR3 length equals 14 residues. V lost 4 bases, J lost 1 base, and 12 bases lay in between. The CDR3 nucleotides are TGCGCCAGCAGCCCGCGGGGAGTATCCTACGAGCAGTACTTC. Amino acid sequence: CASSPRGVSYEQYF.

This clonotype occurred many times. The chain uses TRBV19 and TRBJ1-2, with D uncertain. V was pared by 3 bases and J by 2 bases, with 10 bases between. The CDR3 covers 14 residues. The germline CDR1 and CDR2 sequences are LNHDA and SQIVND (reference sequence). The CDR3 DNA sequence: TGTGCCAGTAGTATGCCCGCGAAGAACTATGGCTACACCTTC. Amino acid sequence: CASSMPAKNYGYTF.

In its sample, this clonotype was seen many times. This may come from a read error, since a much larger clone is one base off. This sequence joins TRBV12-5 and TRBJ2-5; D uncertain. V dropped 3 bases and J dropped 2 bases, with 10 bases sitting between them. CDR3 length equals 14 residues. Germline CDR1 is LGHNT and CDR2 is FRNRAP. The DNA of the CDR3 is TGTGCTAGTGGTTTCTCGGTCCGGCAAGAGACCCAGTACTTC. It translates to CASGFSVRQETQYF. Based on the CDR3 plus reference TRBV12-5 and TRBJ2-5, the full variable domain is DARVTQTPRHKVTEMGQEVTMRCQPILGHNTVFWYRQTMMQGLELLAYFRNRAPLDDSGMPKDRFSAEMPDATLATLKIQPSEPRDSAVYFCASGFSVRQETQYFGPGTRLLVL.

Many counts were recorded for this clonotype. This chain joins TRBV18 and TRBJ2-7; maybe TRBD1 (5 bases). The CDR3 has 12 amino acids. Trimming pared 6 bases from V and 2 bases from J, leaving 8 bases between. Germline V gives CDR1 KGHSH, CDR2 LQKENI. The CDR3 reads CASSPGTYEQYF. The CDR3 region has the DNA TGTGCCAGCTCTCCAGGGACCTACGAGCAGTACTTC.

CDR3 in DNA: TGTGCCAGCAGCCAAAGGGGGACAGGGTATGGCTACACCTTC. Its protein is CASSQRGTGYGYTF. V usage is TRBV14 and J usage is TRBJ1-2, with 9 bases identical to TRBD1. The CDR3 extends over 14 amino acids. V trimming: 2 bases; J trimming: 5 bases; junction bases outside the gene matches: 3. Germline V lookup: CDR1 SGHDN, CDR2 FVKESK.